The 31 T cell receptor beta chains below all came from one sample that was sequenced in a study of blood T cell repertoires in COVID-19. The protocol was immunoSEQ multiplex PCR, while the TCRdb copy is restricted to in-frame clones and leaves out a portion. The data hold over 120,000 clones, with around 78% observed a single time. Sequencing was performed on peripheral blood. These receptors were taken from a woman aged 80 or over with active or convalescent COVID-19.

This rearrangement joins TRBV10-3 to TRBJ1-5, with D uncertain. The germline V gene has CDR1 ENHRY and CDR2 SYGVKD. This CDR3 comprises 15 residues. V gave up 10 bases and J gave up 0 bases, with 16 bases separating them. The CDR3 bases are TGTGCCACCGCGAAGGAGGGCACTAGCAATCAGCCCCAGCATTTT. It yields the protein CATAKEGTSNQPQHF.

V and J are TRBV18 and TRBJ2-7, with 9 positions matching TRBD2. Germline assignment: CDR1 KGHSH and CDR2 LQKENI. The ends lost 0 bases at V and 6 bases at J; junction bases unmatched: 6. The CDR3 contains 15 residues. The CDR3 here is CASSPPLRGGGEQYF. In DNA form, the CDR3 reads TGTGCCAGCTCACCACCACTGCGGGGGGGCGGCGAGCAGTACTTC.

CDR3 nucleotides: TGTGCCAGCTCGTCCGGGACAGGGTACAATCAGCCCCAGCATTTT. This translates into CASSSGTGYNQPQHF. This chain uses TRBV18 with TRBJ1-5; 9 bases fit TRBD1. V lost 6 bases, J lost 3 bases, and 6 bases stayed unmatched. Germline values: CDR1 KGHSH, CDR2 LQKENI. The CDR3 consists of 15 residues. The full variable domain, with the rest looked up from reference TRBV18 and TRBJ1-5, is NAGVMQNPRHLVRRRGQEARLRCSPMKGHSHVYWYRQLPEEGLKFMVYLQKENIIDESGMPKERFSAEFPKEGPSILRIQQVVRGDSAAYFCASSSGTGYNQPQHFGDGTRLSIL.

This clone has only a few counts. The genes are TRBV15 and TRBJ1-1; 11 bases align to TRBD1. Germline CDR1 reads LNHNV; CDR2 reads YYDKDF (reference sequence). With V trimmed by 0 bases and J by 4 bases, 1 base remained unmatched. This CDR3 has 15 residues. CDR3 loop: CATSRDGTGGTEAFF. The CDR3 nucleotides are TGTGCCACCAGCAGAGACGGGACAGGGGGCACTGAAGCTTTCTTT.

The chain is built from TRBV2 and TRBJ2-5; TRBD2 is a possible D gene (5 bases). Germline loops: CDR1 SNHLY, CDR2 FYNNEI. The V end was cut by 3 bases, the J end by 9 bases, with 23 bases between. The CDR3 length is 16 residues. CDR3 sequence (DNA): TGTGCCAGCAGTGAGGCGGTGGGGAGCCCCAGCACGGCCCAGTACTTC. Translation gives CASSEAVGSPSTAQYF.

This clone was counted between two and nine times. The CDR3 protein is CASSEVYRTDTQYF. The CDR3, as DNA: TGTGCCAGCAGTGAAGTCTACCGCACAGATACGCAGTATTTT. The chain couples TRBV2 to TRBJ2-3; D gene ambiguous. Trimming removed 1 base from V and 1 base from J, with 6 bases in between. The germline CDR1 and CDR2 sequences are SNHLY and FYNNEI. The CDR3 spans 14 residues.

The chain employs TRBV15 and TRBJ2-3, with a weak D call TRBD2 (5 bases). The ends were cut back, 8 bases at V and 2 bases at J, with 14 bases in the middle. This CDR3 has 14 residues. CDR1 is LNHNV and CDR2 is YYDKDF in the germline V gene (reference sequence). The CDR3 is CATRTGNFTDTQYF. The CDR3 bases are TGTGCCACCCGGACGGGGAACTTCACAGATACGCAGTATTTT.

The chain joins TRBV7-9 to TRBJ2-1; D is unclear. This CDR3 contains 12 residues. In germline, CDR1 is SEHNR, CDR2 FQNEAQ (reference sequence). Trimming removed 5 bases from V and 9 bases from J, with 11 bases in between. CDR3 in DNA: TGTGCCAGCAGCCCCCTCACAAGTGAGCAGTTCTTC. It encodes CASSPLTSEQFF.

The genes are TRBV27 and TRBJ1-6; D unresolved. This CDR3 region has 12 residues. The germline V gene encodes CDR1 MNHEY and CDR2 SMNVEV (reference sequence). The DNA of the CDR3 is TGTGCAGCGGGGATGGGTAATTCACCCCTCCACTTT. Translated: CAAGMGNSPLHF.

This chain connects TRBV14 to TRBJ1-6, with D hard to call. There are 12 residues in the CDR3. Between the trimmed V and J ends, which lost 0 bases and 11 bases, there was a span of 5 bases. The germline V gene has CDR1 SGHDN and CDR2 FVKESK. CDR3 coding DNA: TGTGCCAGCAGCCAAGAGCAGGCACCCCTCCACTTT. The encoded protein is CASSQEQAPLHF.

CDR3 loop: CASSLSAGIGIQYF. The CDR3 DNA reads TGTGCCAGCAGCCTATCGGCCGGGATTGGCATTCAGTACTTC. The chain is built from TRBV11-2 and TRBJ2-4, with D possibly TRBD2 on 5 matching bases. This CDR3 region has 14 residues. Germline CDR1 reads SGHAT; CDR2 reads FQNNGV. Trimming pared 5 bases from V and 9 bases from J, leaving 17 bases between.

The sample holds a few counts of this clone. The chain couples TRBV5-6 to TRBJ2-7; 10 bases are shared with TRBD1. Trimming took 3 bases from V and 3 from J; bases not matched to a gene: 9. This CDR3 is 16 amino acids long. Germline-derived CDR1 and CDR2 are SGHDT and YYEEEE. In DNA form, the CDR3 reads TGTGCCAGCAGCTCCCCGCGACAGGGGGCTAACTACGAGCAGTACTTC. Encoded protein: CASSSPRQGANYEQYF. Full variable domain (remainder filled in from reference TRBV5-6 and TRBJ2-7): DAGVTQSPTHLIKTRGQQVTLRCSPKSGHDTVSWYQQALGQGPQFIFQYYEEEERQRGNFPDRFSGHQFPNYSSELNVNALLLGDSALYLCASSSPRQGANYEQYFGPGTRLTVT.

This clone occurred once. This chain connects TRBV27 to TRBJ1-2, with D maybe TRBD1 (6 bases). From germline, CDR1 is MNHEY and CDR2 SMNVEV (reference sequence). The CDR3 sequence is 16 residues long. Trimming took off 5 bases at V and 4 bases at J, with 20 bases between the two ends. CDR3 bases: TGTGCCAGCAGTAACACCGGGACACGAAACTTCTATGGCTACACCTTC. As protein: CASSNTGTRNFYGYTF.

In DNA form, the CDR3 reads TGTGCCAGCAGTTACCGCGGGGTGCCGGCGTACACCTTC. Protein product: CASSYRGVPAYTF. The V gene is TRBV6-5, the J gene TRBJ1-2; D is unclear. V was clipped by 2 bases and J by 11 bases, with 15 bases between them. The CDR3 covers 13 residues. From germline, CDR1 is MNHEY and CDR2 SVGAGI.

This clone was counted between two and nine times. For the CDR3, the DNA is TGTGCCAGCACGGGGGGGCTTATCGGGGAGCTGTTTTTT. Translation gives CASTGGLIGELFF. V usage is TRBV28 and J usage is TRBJ2-2; TRBD2 aligns across 8 bases. V lost 7 bases, J lost 7 bases, and 5 bases stayed unmatched. Germline CDR1 and CDR2: MDHEN and SYDVKM. The CDR3 totals 13 residues.

The V call is TRBV5-3, the J call TRBJ2-7, with 9 bases identical to TRBD2. Being an ORF, TRBV5-3 has a function that is uncertain. CDR3 size: 13 residues. The V and J ends lost 4 bases and 3 bases, in that order; junction bases with no gene match: 2. CDR3 bases: TGTGCCAGAAGCCTAGCGGGGATCTACGAGCAGTACTTC. Its protein product is CARSLAGIYEQYF.

The chain is built from TRBV19 and TRBJ1-6, with TRBD1 matching over 7 bases. V shed 6 bases and J 0 bases; nucleotides not matched to a gene: 2. Germline V gene data show CDR1 as LNHDA and CDR2 as SQIVND (reference sequence). CDR3 length: 15 residues. The CDR3 region is CASSRGSSYNSPLHF. As DNA, the CDR3 is TGTGCCAGTAGCAGGGGGAGCTCCTATAATTCACCCCTCCACTTT.

CDR3 in DNA: TGTGCCAGCAGCGCAAACAGGGATCCTAACTATGGCTACACCTTC. Residues: CASSANRDPNYGYTF. The V call is TRBV7-8, the J call TRBJ1-2, with D perhaps TRBD1 (6 bases). Trimming pared 5 bases from V and 0 bases from J, leaving 13 bases between. The CDR3 has 15 amino acids. CDR1 and CDR2 (germline): SGHVS, FQNEAQ.

V and J are TRBV7-3 and TRBJ2-2; 8 nucleotides line up with TRBD1. The CDR3 covers 16 residues. Trimming removed 3 bases from V and 4 bases from J; junction bases left unmatched: 7. From germline, CDR1 is SGHTA and CDR2 FQGTGA. Written as DNA, the CDR3 is TGTGCCAGCAGCTTGGGTGACAGGGGAGTCACCGGGGAGCTGTTTTTT. Its translation: CASSLGDRGVTGELFF.

This chain links TRBV6-2 or TRBV6-3 with TRBJ2-7; 15 bases align to TRBD2. J was trimmed by 6 bases and V by 2 bases; bases with no gene match: 8. This CDR3 contains 17 residues. Germline lookup yields CDR1 MNHEY and CDR2 SVGEGT. CDR3 sequence reads: CASSYSGLAGGPGEQYF. The CDR3 nucleotides read TGTGCCAGCAGTTACAGCGGACTAGCGGGGGGGCCGGGCGAGCAGTACTTC.

The V gene is TRBV10-3, the J gene TRBJ1-1; 8 bases match TRBD1. Germline V gene lookup returns CDR1 ENHRY and CDR2 SYGVKD. Trimming took 6 bases from V and 1 from J; bases not matched to a gene: 4. This CDR3 spans 14 amino acids. CDR3: CAIRDRDGNTEAFF. As DNA, the CDR3 is TGTGCCATCAGGGACAGGGATGGGAACACTGAAGCTTTCTTT.

In its sample, this clone was seen once. The J gene is TRBJ1-5, the V gene TRBV19; weak D call: TRBD1 (6 bases). The CDR3 contains 17 residues. In germline, CDR1 is LNHDA, CDR2 SQIVND (reference sequence). V was shortened by 5 bases and J by 1 base, with 18 bases between the two germline ends. This CDR3 is CASSVVQGIISNQPQHF. CDR3 sequence (DNA): TGTGCCAGTAGTGTTGTGCAGGGGATAATAAGCAATCAGCCCCAGCATTTT.

This clone was observed a few times. The CDR3: CASGNGGGNSPLHF. For the CDR3, the DNA is TGCGCCAGCGGGAATGGGGGCGGTAATTCACCCCTCCACTTT. The chain couples TRBV4-1 to TRBJ1-6, with D perhaps TRBD1 (6 bases). Trimming took off 8 bases at V and 6 bases at J, with 14 bases between the two ends. The V gene's germline CDR1 is MGHRA and CDR2 YSYEKL. This CDR3 region has 14 residues.

The rearrangement uses TRBV5-8 and TRBJ1-5; no firm D call. The CDR3 covers 13 residues. Trimming took 2 bases from V and 3 from J, leaving 6 bases between them. In germline, CDR1 is SGHTS, CDR2 YDEGEE. CDR3 coding DNA: TGTGCCAGCAGCTTTCTAACCAATCAGCCCCAGCATTTT. This encodes CASSFLTNQPQHF. Variable domain in full (rest from reference TRBV5-8 and TRBJ1-5): EAGVTQSPTHLIKTRGQQATLRCSPISGHTSVYWYQQALGLGLQFLLWYDEGEERNRGNFPPRFSGRQFPNYSSELNVNALELEDSALYLCASSFLTNQPQHFGDGTRLSIL.

The count of this clone is one. The rearrangement uses TRBV6-2 or TRBV6-3 and TRBJ1-2, with 7 bases identical to TRBD1. J was trimmed by 8 bases and V by 2 bases; bases with no gene match: 17. Germline CDR1 and CDR2: MNHEY and SVGEGT. CDR3 length equals 17 residues. The CDR3 DNA sequence: TGTGCCAGCAGTTACCCTAACAGGGGCGCGAGTTTCAACGGCTACACCTTC. Translated, it gives CASSYPNRGASFNGYTF.

The rearrangement uses TRBV4-1 and TRBJ1-1, with D tentatively TRBD1 (5 bases). Germline loops: CDR1 MGHRA, CDR2 YSYEKL. V was trimmed by 1 base and J by 1 base, leaving 10 bases between them. CDR3 size: 15 residues. The CDR3 spells CASSQGEGTNTEAFF. In DNA, the CDR3 is TGCGCCAGCAGCCAAGGGGAGGGGACGAACACTGAAGCTTTCTTT.

The chain combines TRBV28 with TRBJ2-7, with D possibly being TRBD1 (6 bases). V shed 8 bases and J shed 2 bases, with 13 bases lying between them. The germline CDR1 and CDR2 sequences are MDHEN and SYDVKM. The length of the CDR3 is 13 residues. The CDR3 spells CASLSGTPYEQYF. The CDR3 region has the DNA TGTGCCAGCTTATCCGGGACACCCTACGAGCAGTACTTC.

This clone was observed a single time. The chain combines TRBV19 with TRBJ1-5; 10 bases fit TRBD1. V lost 3 bases, J lost 5 bases, and 7 bases stayed unmatched. This CDR3 has 16 residues. Germline V gene data show CDR1 as LNHDA and CDR2 as SQIVND (reference sequence). DNA for the CDR3: TGTGCCAGTAGTATCGGGGACAGGGGAGGAGATCAGCCCCAGCATTTT. This encodes CASSIGDRGGDQPQHF.

The V and J genes are TRBV7-2 and TRBJ2-3, with D possibly matching TRBD1 (5 bases). This CDR3 region has 14 residues. The ends were cut back, 5 bases at V and 7 bases at J, with 16 bases in the middle. Germline loops: CDR1 SGHTA, CDR2 FQGNSA. For the CDR3, the DNA is TGTGCCAGCAGCCCCATAGGTGGGGCATATACGCAGTATTTT. The encoded protein is CASSPIGGAYTQYF. The full variable domain, completed using reference TRBV7-2 and TRBJ2-3, is GAGVSQSPSNKVTEKGKDVELRCDPISGHTALYWYRQSLGQGLEFLIYFQGNSAPDKSGLPSDRFSAERTGGSVSTLTIQRTQQEDSAVYLCASSPIGGAYTQYFGPGTRLTVL.

The CDR3 protein is CAISERESPGQGRGYTF. CDR3 nucleotides: TGTGCCATCAGTGAGCGAGAATCGCCGGGACAGGGGAGAGGCTACACCTTC. The chain uses TRBV10-3 and TRBJ1-2; 10 nucleotides line up with TRBD1. CDR1 and CDR2 from the germline V gene are ENHRY and SYGVKD. This CDR3 spans 17 amino acids. After removal of 2 bases from V and 8 bases from J, the junction contained 14 bases not matched to a gene.

This chain links TRBV18 with TRBJ1-1; D not certain. Germline CDR1 reads KGHSH; CDR2 reads LQKENI. This CDR3 has 11 residues. The ends were cut back, 4 bases at V and 9 bases at J, with 9 bases in the middle. The CDR3 bases are TGTGCCAGCTCACTGGAGGGCCAAGCTTTCTTT. Protein product: CASSLEGQAFF.